Presented here are 30 T cell receptor beta chains from one specimen sequenced in a study of cytomegalovirus exposure and HLA in healthy donors. The PCR was carried out with 60 Vbeta primers and 13 Jbeta primers. Sequencing used immunoSEQ multiplex PCR; TCRdb keeps in-frame clones, though not all of them. The table has 95,000 to 150,000 clones, 55% to 75% seen once. Sequencing used PBMCs. Receptors were obtained from a woman aged 40-49 years in good health and CMV-seropositive.

The chain carries TRBV21-1 and TRBJ1-2. TRBV21-1 is an annotated pseudogene. The CDR3 length is 15 residues. CDR3 sequence reads: CASSAWGGSLYGYTF. As DNA, the CDR3 is TGTGCCAGCAGCGCCTGGGGGGGGAGTCTCTATGGCTACACCTTC.

V is TRBV9 and J is TRBJ1-2; 9 bases are shared with TRBD1. This CDR3 comprises 16 residues. Germline assignment: CDR1 SGDLS and CDR2 YYNGEE. The V segment lost 4 bases and the J segment 3 bases; nucleotides outside the gene matches: 10. The CDR3 is CASSPRRQGDHYGYTF. CDR3 bases: TGTGCCAGCAGCCCCCGTAGACAGGGGGATCACTATGGCTACACCTTC.

The CDR3 DNA follows: TGTGCCAGCAGCGAAGGGACAGGGGTAGGTGAAAAACTGTTTTTT. Protein: CASSEGTGVGEKLFF. J is TRBJ1-4 and V is TRBV9; 10 nucleotides agree with TRBD1. Germline lookup yields CDR1 SGDLS and CDR2 YYNGEE. CDR3 length equals 15 residues. Germline trimming cut 3 bases from V and 7 bases from J; bases unmatched to any gene: 6.

The chain recombines TRBV5-6 with TRBJ2-5, with 8 bases that match TRBD2. Trimming cost V 4 bases and J 7 bases; bases outside gene matches: 15. The CDR3 length is 16 residues. CDR1 and CDR2 from the germline V gene are SGHDT and YYEEEE. CDR3 bases: TGTGCCAGCAGCCCGACACCCGCGGGGGGCGCTGGGACCCAGTACTTC. Its translation is CASSPTPAGGAGTQYF.

The chain employs TRBV5-4 and TRBJ1-2; 7 nucleotides agree with TRBD1. CDR3 length equals 15 residues. The germline V gene has CDR1 SGHNT and CDR2 YYREEE (reference sequence). J was trimmed by 0 bases and V by 0 bases; bases with no gene match: 2. CDR3 loop: CASSLETGANYGYTF. The DNA of the CDR3 is TGTGCCAGCAGCTTGGAAACAGGGGCTAACTATGGCTACACCTTC.

The rearrangement links TRBV5-4 to TRBJ1-1; possible D gene TRBD1, 6 bases. Between the trimmed V and J ends, which lost 4 bases and 4 bases, there was a span of 23 bases. This CDR3 is 17 amino acids long. Germline V gene lookup returns CDR1 SGHNT and CDR2 YYREEE (reference sequence). The DNA of the CDR3 is TGTGCCAGCAGCCCGCGTACAGGGCCCTCCACCGCCACTGAAGCTTTCTTT. As protein: CASSPRTGPSTATEAFF.

V is TRBV6-6 and J is TRBJ2-5; maybe TRBD2 (6 bases). There are 15 residues in the CDR3. Per germline, CDR1 MNHNY and CDR2 SVGAGI (reference sequence). Trimming left V 3 bases short and J 5 bases short, with 16 bases between. CDR3 nucleotides: TGTGCCAGCAGTTATGGCGGGGAAGGGATGGAGACCCAGTACTTC. Protein: CASSYGGEGMETQYF.

The chain carries TRBV4-3 and TRBJ1-2; 9 bases fit TRBD1. There are 13 residues in the CDR3. Trimming cost V 5 bases and J 5 bases; bases outside gene matches: 3. Germline CDR1 LGHNA, CDR2 YSLEER. In nucleotides, the CDR3 is TGCGCCAGCAGCTTGACAGGGGGGTATGGCTACACCTTC. It specifies CASSLTGGYGYTF.

This chain connects TRBV15 to TRBJ1-2, with D unclear. V shed 3 bases and J shed 7 bases, with 9 bases lying between them. The CDR3 sequence is 12 residues long. The germline CDR1 and CDR2 sequences are LNHNV and YYDKDF (reference sequence). The DNA for the CDR3 is TGTGCCACCAGCAGGCACAGATCTGGCTACACCTTC. Translation: CATSRHRSGYTF.

Only one count was recorded for this clone. The J gene is TRBJ2-1, the V gene TRBV15, with D uncertain. The ends were cut back, 1 base at V and 4 bases at J, with 5 bases in the middle. CDR1 LNHNV and CDR2 YYDKDF come from the germline V gene (reference sequence). The CDR3 has 13 residues. As DNA, the CDR3 is TGTGCCACCAGCAGAGTACAGTACAATGAGCAGTTCTTC. Translated, it gives CATSRVQYNEQFF.

J is TRBJ2-1 and V is TRBV27; unclear D gene. Germline V gene sequence: CDR1 MNHEY, CDR2 SMNVEV (reference sequence). Trimming stripped 5 bases from V and 5 bases from J, with 16 bases between. The CDR3 consists of 15 residues. The CDR3 spells CASSLLPTRDNEQFF. DNA for the CDR3: TGTGCCAGCAGTCTACTACCGACGCGCGACAATGAGCAGTTCTTC.

The J gene is TRBJ2-3, the V gene TRBV2; TRBD2 aligns across 10 bases. Trimming cost V 2 bases and J 4 bases; bases outside gene matches: 6. This CDR3 has 16 amino acids. CDR1 and CDR2 (germline): SNHLY, FYNNEI. CDR3 coding DNA: TGTGCCAGCAGTGAAAGCGGGGGGGGCCCCCCAGATACGCAGTATTTT. As protein: CASSESGGGPPDTQYF.

This rearrangement joins TRBV5-1 to TRBJ1-4; 7 nucleotides line up with TRBD1. The CDR3 contains 14 residues. The trim removed 4 bases at V and 3 bases at J, leaving 3 bases unmatched. Germline V gives CDR1 SGHRS, CDR2 YFSETQ. The CDR3 here is CASSPDRSNEKLFF. In DNA form, the CDR3 reads TGCGCCAGCAGCCCGGACAGGTCTAATGAAAAACTGTTTTTT.

The rearrangement uses TRBV18 and TRBJ1-5; possibly TRBD1 for D (5 bases). Germline-derived CDR1 and CDR2 are KGHSH and LQKENI. CDR3 length: 15 residues. Trimming took off 1 base at V and 5 bases at J, with 12 bases between the two ends. The CDR3 loop is CASSPRQGMDQPQHF. CDR3 coding DNA: TGTGCCAGCTCACCACGGCAGGGTATGGATCAGCCCCAGCATTTT. Full variable domain (missing parts from reference TRBV18 and TRBJ1-5): NAGVMQNPRHLVRRRGQEARLRCSPMKGHSHVYWYRQLPEEGLKFMVYLQKENIIDESGMPKERFSAEFPKEGPSILRIQQVVRGDSAAYFCASSPRQGMDQPQHFGDGTRLSIL.

This clone has more than one count but fewer than ten. V gene TRBV5-1 combines with J gene TRBJ1-1; 10 nucleotides line up with TRBD1. The CDR3 has 14 amino acids. V shed 4 bases and J 8 bases; nucleotides not matched to a gene: 8. Germline loops: CDR1 SGHRS, CDR2 YFSETQ. The CDR3 region is CASSIRTGGKEAFF. The CDR3 DNA sequence: TGCGCCAGCAGCATCCGGACAGGGGGAAAAGAAGCTTTCTTT.

The CDR3: CASSLSGTSGYEQYF. CDR3 sequence (DNA): TGCGCCAGCAGTCTGTCCGGGACTAGCGGCTACGAGCAGTACTTC. The genes are TRBV5-1 and TRBJ2-7; TRBD2 matches at 11 bases. From germline, CDR1 is SGHRS and CDR2 YFSETQ. The junction had 7 bases not matched to a gene; V was cut back by 5 bases and J by 3 bases. The CDR3 totals 15 residues.

The chain employs TRBV23-1 and TRBJ1-1, with 8 positions matching TRBD1. TRBV23-1 is given ORF status, its function remaining uncertain. J lost 4 bases, V lost 5 bases, and 12 bases had no gene match. The CDR3 has 16 amino acids. The CDR3 nucleotides are TGCGCCAGCAGTAAAAACAGGGGGGAAGGTAGCACTGAAGCTTTCTTT. Amino acids: CASSKNRGEGSTEAFF.

CDR3 nucleotides: TGTGCCAGCAGCGTAGATAGTAGCCCGAACACCGGGGAGCTGTTTTTT. It yields the protein CASSVDSSPNTGELFF. The chain recombines TRBV9 with TRBJ2-2; no reliable D call. The V gene lost 0 bases and the J gene lost 0 bases, with 9 bases spanning the gap. Germline lookup yields CDR1 SGDLS and CDR2 YYNGEE. This CDR3 is built from 16 residues.

This clone was detected only a few times. V gene TRBV5-1 combines with J gene TRBJ2-5; TRBD2 matches 9 bases. In germline, CDR1 is SGHRS, CDR2 YFSETQ. CDR3 size: 15 residues. V dropped 4 bases and J dropped 4; count of bases not matched to a gene: 8. The DNA for the CDR3 is TGCGCCAGCAGCGTGATAGCGGGGGAGCCAGAGACCCAGTACTTC. This translates into CASSVIAGEPETQYF.

Written as DNA, the CDR3 is TGTGCCAGCACAGACAGAACCTACGAGCAGTACTTC. This encodes CASTDRTYEQYF. This chain uses TRBV2 with TRBJ2-7; TRBD1 is a possible D gene (5 bases). Trimming pared 7 bases from V and 2 bases from J, leaving 9 bases between. Germline CDR1 is SNHLY and CDR2 is FYNNEI. The CDR3 extends over 12 amino acids. Complete variable domain (other parts from reference TRBV2 and TRBJ2-7): EPEVTQTPSHQVTQMGQEVILRCVPISNHLYFYWYRQILGQKVEFLVSFYNNEISEKSEIFDDQFSVERPDGSNFTLKIRSTKLEDSAMYFCASTDRTYEQYFGPGTRLTVT.

The chain employs TRBV29-1 and TRBJ2-5; weak D call: TRBD1 (6 bases). The CDR3 consists of 13 residues. Germline lookup yields CDR1 SQVTM and CDR2 ANQGSEA. Deletions cut 7 bases from V and 4 bases from J, with 16 bases between. The CDR3 loop is CSAMVGAGETQYF. The CDR3 DNA follows: TGCAGCGCCATGGTGGGGGCTGGAGAGACCCAGTACTTC.

This clone showed up just a few times. The chain employs TRBV5-8 and TRBJ2-1, with 7 bases matching TRBD2. Germline V lookup: CDR1 SGHTS, CDR2 YDEGEE. The V segment lost 1 base and the J segment 4 bases; nucleotides outside the gene matches: 5. The CDR3 extends over 15 amino acids. The CDR3 sequence: CASSLLGGDYNEQFF. The CDR3 region has the DNA TGTGCCAGCAGCTTGTTGGGGGGGGATTACAATGAGCAGTTCTTC.

CDR3 region: CASSRGGEKPQHF. The CDR3, as DNA: TGTGCCAGCAGCCGGGGGGGGGAAAAGCCCCAGCATTTT. The chain joins TRBV5-6 to TRBJ1-5; TRBD1 is a possible D gene (5 bases). With 4 bases removed from V and 8 bases from J, the gap between germline ends came to 13 bases. CDR1 is SGHDT and CDR2 is YYEEEE in the germline V gene. CDR3 length: 13 residues.

This clone was counted once. The junction shows a germline mismatch at one end, possibly a read error. V usage is TRBV14 and J usage is TRBJ2-2; D remains ambiguous. Germline assignment: CDR1 SGHDN and CDR2 FVKESK. The CDR3 loop spans 13 amino acids. The CDR3 loop is CASSQVNTEELFF. The CDR3, as DNA: TGTGCCAGCTCCCAGGTGAACACCGAGGAGCTGTTTTTT.

The chain uses TRBV7-3 and TRBJ1-3, with D hard to call. With 5 bases removed from V and 7 bases from J, the gap between germline ends came to 12 bases. CDR3 length: 13 amino acids. From germline, CDR1 is SGHTA and CDR2 FQGTGA. In DNA, the CDR3 is TGTGCCAGCAGCCCGGAGGGCGGGAACACCATATATTTT. It codes for CASSPEGGNTIYF. The full variable domain, its missing parts supplied by reference TRBV7-3 and TRBJ1-3, is GAGVSQTPSNKVTEKGKYVELRCDPISGHTALYWYRQSLGQGPEFLIYFQGTGAADDSGLPNDRFFAVRPEGSVSTLKIQRTERGDSAVYLCASSPEGGNTIYFGEGSWLTVV.

The chain employs TRBV6-6 and TRBJ1-2; no clear D. Germline-derived CDR1 and CDR2 are MNHNY and SVGAGI (reference sequence). V was pared by 0 bases and J by 3 bases, with 8 bases between. CDR3 length: 14 amino acids. The CDR3 here is CASSYSSGDYGYTF. CDR3 DNA: TGTGCCAGCAGTTACTCGAGCGGGGACTATGGCTACACCTTC.

The V gene is TRBV4-3, the J gene TRBJ2-2, with 7 positions matching TRBD2. The CDR3 is 18 residues long. V lost 7 bases and J lost 0; bases outside the gene matches: 14. CDR1 and CDR2 from the germline V gene are LGHNA and YSLEER. CDR3 residues: CASTQAYGLETNTGELFF. The CDR3 DNA is TGCGCCAGCACCCAGGCCTATGGACTAGAAACGAACACCGGGGAGCTGTTTTTT.

The rearrangement links TRBV7-9 to TRBJ2-1; 10 bases match TRBD2. V was pared by 6 bases and J by 5 bases, with 7 bases of the junction left unmatched. The CDR3 is made up of 15 amino acids. The germline V gene has CDR1 SEHNR and CDR2 FQNEAQ (reference sequence). Here the CDR3 DNA reads TGTGCCAGCAGAAGGACTAGCGGAGACAACAATGAGCAGTTCTTC. This sequence encodes CASRRTSGDNNEQFF.

The genes are TRBV14 and TRBJ1-1, with D hard to call. The length of the CDR3 is 14 residues. Trimming removed 1 base from V and 6 bases from J, with 12 bases in between. Germline assignment: CDR1 SGHDN and CDR2 FVKESK. The CDR3 spells CASSQADLGPEAFF. As DNA, the CDR3 is TGTGCCAGCAGCCAAGCGGACTTGGGCCCTGAAGCTTTCTTT.

The gene calls are TRBV7-9 and TRBJ1-1; D is unclear. The ends were cut back, 6 bases at V and 1 base at J, with 12 bases in the middle. CDR1 and CDR2 from the germline V gene are SEHNR and FQNEAQ (reference sequence). The CDR3 is made up of 14 amino acids. CDR3 sequence: CASSFSGSNTEAFF. The CDR3 region has the DNA TGTGCCAGCAGTTTCTCGGGATCGAACACTGAAGCTTTCTTT.